At least ten counts were recorded for the clone carrying this TCR beta chain. TCR beta CDR3 regions were amplified from RNA transcripts. RT-PCR in the first round (using the HTBI primer set) targeted the TCR CDR3. TCRdb re-called the multiplex PCR reads through MiXCR, storing one row per CDR3 protein. The table includes approximately 610,000 distinct CDR3 sequences, 16% detected once. The data stem from a study of T cells in Graves' hyperthyroidism and ophthalmopathy. In patients aged 18 to 65, hyperthyroidism was newly diagnosed, with duration under 2 months. The CDR3 length is 15 residues. Germline V gene sequence: CDR1 DFQATT, CDR2 SNEGSKA (reference sequence). With V trimmed by 4 bases and J by 4 bases, 5 bases remained unmatched.

V is TRBV20-1 and J is TRBJ2-7, with TRBD2 matching 15 bases. Input material: blood. The TCR originated in a woman aged 18-30 years with Graves' hyperthyroidism. As DNA, the CDR3 is TGCAGTGCTAACCCCGGGACTAGCGGGAGGTACGAGCAGTACTTC. This sequence encodes CSANPGTSGRYEQYF.